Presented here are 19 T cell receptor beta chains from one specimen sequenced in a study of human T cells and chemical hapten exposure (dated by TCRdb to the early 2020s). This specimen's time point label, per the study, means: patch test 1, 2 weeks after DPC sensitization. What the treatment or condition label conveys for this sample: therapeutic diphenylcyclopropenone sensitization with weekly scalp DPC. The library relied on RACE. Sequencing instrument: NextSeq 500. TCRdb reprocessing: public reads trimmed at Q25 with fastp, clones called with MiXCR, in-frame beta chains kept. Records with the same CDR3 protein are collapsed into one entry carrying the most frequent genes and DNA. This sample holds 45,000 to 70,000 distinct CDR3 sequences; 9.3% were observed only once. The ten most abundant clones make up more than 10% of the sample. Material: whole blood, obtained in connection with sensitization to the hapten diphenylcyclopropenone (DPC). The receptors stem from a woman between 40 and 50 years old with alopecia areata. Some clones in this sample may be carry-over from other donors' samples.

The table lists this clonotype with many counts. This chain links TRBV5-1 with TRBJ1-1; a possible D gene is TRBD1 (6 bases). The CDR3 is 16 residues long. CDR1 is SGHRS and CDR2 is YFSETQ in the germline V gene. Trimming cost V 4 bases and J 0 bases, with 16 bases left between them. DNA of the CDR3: TGCGCCAGCAGCCCCCGGCCGACAGGAATGAACACTGAAGCTTTCTTT. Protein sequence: CASSPRPTGMNTEAFF.

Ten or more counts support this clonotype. CDR3 protein: CASSQDFWGTGAGYTF. The CDR3 DNA is TGTGCCAGCAGCCAAGATTTCTGGGGGACAGGTGCTGGCTACACCTTC. This chain uses TRBV14 with TRBJ1-2; the match to TRBD1 covers 8 bases. CDR3 length: 16 residues. The ends lost 0 bases at V and 7 bases at J; junction bases unmatched: 10. The germline V gene encodes CDR1 SGHDN and CDR2 FVKESK.

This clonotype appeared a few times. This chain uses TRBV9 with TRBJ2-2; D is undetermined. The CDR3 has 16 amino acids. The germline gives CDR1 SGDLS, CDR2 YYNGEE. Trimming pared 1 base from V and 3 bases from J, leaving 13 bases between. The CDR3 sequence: CASSVRHSADTGELFF. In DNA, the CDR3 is TGTGCCAGCAGCGTAAGACACTCTGCTGACACCGGGGAGCTGTTTTTT.

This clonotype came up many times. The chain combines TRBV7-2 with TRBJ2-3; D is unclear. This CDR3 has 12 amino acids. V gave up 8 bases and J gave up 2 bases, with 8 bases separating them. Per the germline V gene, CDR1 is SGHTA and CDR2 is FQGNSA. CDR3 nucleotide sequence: TGTGCCAGCTCGGCCTTCACAGATACGCAGTATTTT. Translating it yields CASSAFTDTQYF.

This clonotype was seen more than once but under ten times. CDR3 residues: CASTPSGGRTDTQYF. The CDR3 DNA reads as TGTGCCAGCACCCCGAGCGGGGGGCGCACAGATACGCAGTATTTT. The V call is TRBV27, the J call TRBJ2-3; 9 nucleotides align to TRBD2. Germline values: CDR1 MNHEY, CDR2 SMNVEV (reference sequence). The length of the CDR3 is 15 residues. V shed 7 bases and J 1 base; nucleotides not matched to a gene: 6.

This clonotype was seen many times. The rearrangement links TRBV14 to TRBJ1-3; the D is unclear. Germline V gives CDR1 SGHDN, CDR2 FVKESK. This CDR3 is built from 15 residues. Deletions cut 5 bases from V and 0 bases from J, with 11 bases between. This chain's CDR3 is CASSWEENSGNTIYF. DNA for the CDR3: TGTGCCAGCAGCTGGGAGGAAAACTCTGGAAACACCATATATTTT.

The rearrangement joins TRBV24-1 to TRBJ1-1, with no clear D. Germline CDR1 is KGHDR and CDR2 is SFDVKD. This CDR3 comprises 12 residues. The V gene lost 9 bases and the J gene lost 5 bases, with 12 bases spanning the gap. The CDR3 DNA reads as TGTGCCACCCCCAGGTTGGTGACTGAAGCTTTCTTT. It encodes CATPRLVTEAFF.

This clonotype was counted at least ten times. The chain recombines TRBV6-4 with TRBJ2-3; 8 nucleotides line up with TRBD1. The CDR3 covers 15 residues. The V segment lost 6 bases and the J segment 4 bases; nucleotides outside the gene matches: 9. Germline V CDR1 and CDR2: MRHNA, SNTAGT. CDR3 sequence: CASSEGQEASDTQYF. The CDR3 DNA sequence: TGTGCCAGCAGCGAGGGACAGGAGGCCTCAGATACGCAGTATTTT.

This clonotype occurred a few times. The CDR3 coding sequence is TGCAGTGCTAGAGCAGGGTTTAGCAATCAGCCCCAGCATTTT. Translation: CSARAGFSNQPQHF. The chain uses TRBV20-1 and TRBJ1-5, with D possibly TRBD1 on 5 matching bases. The ends were cut back, 1 base at V and 0 bases at J, with 7 bases in the middle. Per the germline V gene, CDR1 is DFQATT and CDR2 is SNEGSKA (reference sequence). The CDR3 is made up of 14 amino acids.

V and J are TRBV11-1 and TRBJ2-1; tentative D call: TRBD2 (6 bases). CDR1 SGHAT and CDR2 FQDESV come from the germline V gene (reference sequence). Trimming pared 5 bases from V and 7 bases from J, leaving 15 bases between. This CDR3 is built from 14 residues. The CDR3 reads CASSPPGLGNEQFF. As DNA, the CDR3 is TGTGCCAGCAGCCCCCCGGGACTTGGGAATGAGCAGTTCTTC. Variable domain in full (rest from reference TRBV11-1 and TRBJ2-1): EAEVAQSPRYKITEKSQAVAFWCDPISGHATLYWYRQILGQGPELLVQFQDESVVDDSQLPKDRFSAERLKGVDSTLKIQPAELGDSAMYLCASSPPGLGNEQFFGPGTRLTVL.

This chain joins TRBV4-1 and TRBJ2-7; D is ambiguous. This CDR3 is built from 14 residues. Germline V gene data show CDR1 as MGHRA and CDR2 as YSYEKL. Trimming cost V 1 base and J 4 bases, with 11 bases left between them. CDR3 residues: CASSQVQDRYEQYF. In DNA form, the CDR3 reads TGCGCCAGCAGCCAAGTTCAGGACCGGTACGAGCAGTACTTC.

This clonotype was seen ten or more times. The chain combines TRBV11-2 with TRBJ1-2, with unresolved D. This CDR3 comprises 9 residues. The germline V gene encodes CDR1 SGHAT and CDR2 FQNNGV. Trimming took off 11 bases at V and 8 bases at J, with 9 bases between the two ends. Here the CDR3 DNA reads TGTGCCTCGAGGGTCGGCTACACCTTC. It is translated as CASRVGYTF.

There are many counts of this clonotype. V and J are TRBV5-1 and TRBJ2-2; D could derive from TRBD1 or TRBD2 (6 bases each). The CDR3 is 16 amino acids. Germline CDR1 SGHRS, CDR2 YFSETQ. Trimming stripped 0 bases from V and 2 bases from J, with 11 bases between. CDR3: CASSLVADRNTGELFF. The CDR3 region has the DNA TGCGCCAGCAGCTTGGTAGCGGACAGAAACACCGGGGAGCTGTTTTTT.

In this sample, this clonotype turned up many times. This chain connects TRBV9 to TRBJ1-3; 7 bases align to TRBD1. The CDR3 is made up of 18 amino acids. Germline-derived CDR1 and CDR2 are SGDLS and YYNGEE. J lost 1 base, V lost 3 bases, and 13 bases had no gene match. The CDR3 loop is CASSGGPTGDVSGNTIYF. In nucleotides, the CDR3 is TGTGCCAGCAGCGGCGGGCCAACAGGGGATGTGTCTGGAAACACCATATATTTT.

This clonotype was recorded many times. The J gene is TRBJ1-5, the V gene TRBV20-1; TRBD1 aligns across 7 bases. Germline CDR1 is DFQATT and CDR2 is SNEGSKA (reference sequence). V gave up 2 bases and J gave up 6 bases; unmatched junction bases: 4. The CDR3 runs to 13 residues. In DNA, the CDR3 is TGCAGTGCTAGACAGGGGGTCGGTCAGCCCCAGCATTTT. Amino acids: CSARQGVGQPQHF.

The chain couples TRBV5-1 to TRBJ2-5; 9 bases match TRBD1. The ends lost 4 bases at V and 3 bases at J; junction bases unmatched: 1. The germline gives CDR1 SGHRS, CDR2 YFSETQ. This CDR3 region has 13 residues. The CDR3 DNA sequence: TGCGCCAGCAGCGGGACAGGGAAAGAGACCCAGTACTTC. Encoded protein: CASSGTGKETQYF.

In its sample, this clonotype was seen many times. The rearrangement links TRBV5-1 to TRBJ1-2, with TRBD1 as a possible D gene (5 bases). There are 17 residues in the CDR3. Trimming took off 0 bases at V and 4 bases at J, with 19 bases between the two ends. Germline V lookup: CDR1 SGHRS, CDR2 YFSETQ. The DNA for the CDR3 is TGCGCCAGCAGCTTGGGACGGGACGGCCTCTTTGGCTATGGCTACACCTTC. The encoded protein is CASSLGRDGLFGYGYTF.

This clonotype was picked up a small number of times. As DNA, the CDR3 is TGTGCCAGCAGCCAGAAAGCGGGGGGGCGCGAGCAGTACTTC. The encoded protein is CASSQKAGGREQYF. J is TRBJ2-7 and V is TRBV3-1; 10 nucleotides line up with TRBD2. Unmatched junction bases numbered 5, after V lost 3 bases and J lost 6 bases. This CDR3 spans 14 amino acids. The germline V gene has CDR1 LGHDT and CDR2 YNNKEL (reference sequence).

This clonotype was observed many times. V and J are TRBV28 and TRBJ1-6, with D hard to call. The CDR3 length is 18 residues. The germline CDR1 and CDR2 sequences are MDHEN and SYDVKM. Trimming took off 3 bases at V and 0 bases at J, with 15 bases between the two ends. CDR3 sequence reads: CASSFPGLSGSYNSPLHF. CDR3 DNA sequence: TGTGCCAGCAGTTTCCCGGGATTGTCGGGCTCCTATAATTCACCCCTCCACTTT.